Listed below are T cell receptor beta chains from one sample, sequenced in a study of blood T cell repertoires in COVID-19. Produced via immunoSEQ multiplex PCR; TCRdb's table is partial and in-frame only. There are roughly 160,000 clones in the sample; under 90% occur only once, and over 15% lies in the top ten. Sequencing used PBMCs or T cells enriched from blood (not recorded which). These TCRs come from a man aged 55 to 70 who had recovered from COVID-19. CDR3s include the opening cysteine and the closing phenylalanine or tryptophan. The D gene is left open where the match is weak. Clone size is not always given. Where it is, it says once, few, many or a class for expanded clones.

d_gene: .; j_gene: TRBJ2-3; v_gene: TRBV6-5; abundance: few; CDR3nt: TGTGCCGCCACCCTACCGCCAGATACGCAGTATTTT; CDR3aa: CAATLPPDTQYF
d_gene: TRBD1; j_gene: TRBJ2-7; v_gene: TRBV6-5; abundance: .; CDR3nt: TGTGCCAGCAGTTACCGGGACAGGGGCTACGAGCAGTACTTC; CDR3aa: CASSYRDRGYEQYF
d_gene: .; j_gene: TRBJ1-2; v_gene: TRBV28; abundance: .; CDR3nt: TGTGCCAGCAGTTACCTAGCGGTCTATGGCTACACCTTC; CDR3aa: CASSYLAVYGYTF
d_gene: TRBD2; j_gene: TRBJ2-2; v_gene: TRBV29-1; abundance: .; CDR3nt: TGCAGCGTTACGGCGGGGGGGAACGGGGAGCTGTTTTTT; CDR3aa: CSVTAGGNGELFF
d_gene: TRBD1; j_gene: TRBJ2-5; v_gene: TRBV24-1; abundance: .; CDR3nt: TGTGCCACCAGTGACCCTACGAGACAGGGAATGAGAGAGACCCAGTACTTC; CDR3aa: CATSDPTRQGMRETQYF
d_gene: TRBD2; j_gene: TRBJ2-7; v_gene: TRBV27; abundance: .; CDR3nt: TGTGCCAGCAGTCTAGTTAGCCCCATAGGGCTAGCGGGGGGAGACGAGCAGTACTTC; CDR3aa: CASSLVSPIGLAGGDEQYF
d_gene: TRBD1; j_gene: TRBJ2-5; v_gene: TRBV6-1; abundance: .; CDR3nt: TGTGCCAGCAGTGTGCGCGACAGGGGAAACCAAGAGACCCAGTACTTC; CDR3aa: CASSVRDRGNQETQYF
d_gene: .; j_gene: TRBJ1-2; v_gene: TRBV28; abundance: .; CDR3nt: TGTGCCAGCAGTTTAGTAAACAGGGTAGGGGGCTACACCTTC; CDR3aa: CASSLVNRVGGYTF
d_gene: TRBD1; j_gene: TRBJ2-1; v_gene: TRBV9; abundance: .; CDR3nt: TGTGCCAGCAGTGGGACAGGGGGTCACCAGCGGCAGTTCTTC; CDR3aa: CASSGTGGHQRQFF
d_gene: .; j_gene: TRBJ2-3; v_gene: TRBV3-1/TRBV3-2; abundance: .; CDR3nt: TGTGCCAGCAGCCAGGATATTTTACTAGCCCTTCAGGGTACGCAGTATTTT; CDR3aa: CASSQDILLALQGTQYF
d_gene: TRBD2; j_gene: TRBJ2-7; v_gene: TRBV29-1; abundance: .; CDR3nt: TGCAGCGTTGAGTGGGTGGCGGGAGGGCCCAACGAGCAGTACTTC; CDR3aa: CSVEWVAGGPNEQYF
d_gene: .; j_gene: TRBJ2-1; v_gene: TRBV29-1; abundance: few; CDR3nt: TGCAGCGTGAACAGGGGGGGCTTCTATGAGCAGTTCTTC; CDR3aa: CSVNRGGFYEQFF
d_gene: TRBD1; j_gene: TRBJ2-7; v_gene: TRBV2; abundance: many; CDR3nt: TGTGCCAGCAGTCAGACAGGGGGCGTCTTTAGCGGGATGCCAGGATCCTACGAGCAGTACTTC; CDR3aa: CASSQTGGVFSGMPGSYEQYF
d_gene: TRBD1; j_gene: TRBJ2-4; v_gene: TRBV27; abundance: .; CDR3nt: TGTGCCAGCAGTACGAGGACAGGGGGAAACATTCAGTACTTC; CDR3aa: CASSTRTGGNIQYF
d_gene: .; j_gene: TRBJ1-4; v_gene: TRBV7-2; abundance: .; CDR3nt: TGTGCCAGCAGCTTAGCCCAGGGAGGGACTAATGAAAAACTGTTTTTT; CDR3aa: CASSLAQGGTNEKLFF
d_gene: TRBD2; j_gene: TRBJ2-3; v_gene: TRBV19; abundance: .; CDR3nt: TGTGCCAGTAGTAGAACCGGGACTAGCGGTGGTAGCACAGATACGCAGTATTTT; CDR3aa: CASSRTGTSGGSTDTQYF
d_gene: .; j_gene: TRBJ2-2; v_gene: TRBV9; abundance: few; CDR3nt: TGTGCCAGCAGCCCCGGGACACCTAGTTTCATACGGGATGCCGGGGAGCTGTTTTTT; CDR3aa: CASSPGTPSFIRDAGELFF
d_gene: .; j_gene: TRBJ2-7; v_gene: TRBV6-5; abundance: .; CDR3nt: TGTGCCAGCAGACTTGAACAGGACTCCTACGAGCAGTACTTC; CDR3aa: CASRLEQDSYEQYF
d_gene: .; j_gene: TRBJ2-5; v_gene: TRBV9; abundance: .; CDR3nt: TGTGCCAGCAGCGTAGGGCAGGGTCGTGAGACCCAGTACTTC; CDR3aa: CASSVGQGRETQYF
d_gene: .; j_gene: TRBJ2-3; v_gene: TRBV7-3; abundance: .; CDR3nt: TGTGCCAGCAGCTTAACTAGCGCAGATACGCAGTATTTT; CDR3aa: CASSLTSADTQYF
d_gene: .; j_gene: TRBJ2-1; v_gene: TRBV7-2; abundance: few; CDR3nt: TGTGCCAGCAGCTTCCGATACCACCTAGCGACGGGGTCCAATGAGCAGTTCTTC; CDR3aa: CASSFRYHLATGSNEQFF
d_gene: .; j_gene: TRBJ1-1; v_gene: TRBV6-5; abundance: .; CDR3nt: TGTGCCAGCAGTTACCCGACAGTGAACACTGAAGCTTTCTTT; CDR3aa: CASSYPTVNTEAFF
d_gene: .; j_gene: TRBJ2-3; v_gene: TRBV11-1; abundance: .; CDR3nt: TGTGCCAGCACCTCGAATTTGGAGGAAACAGATACGCAGTATTTT; CDR3aa: CASTSNLEETDTQYF
d_gene: .; j_gene: TRBJ2-2; v_gene: TRBV28; abundance: .; CDR3nt: TGTGCCAGCTTAACCTCTCGGCTTGAGGCCGGGGAGCTGTTTTTT; CDR3aa: CASLTSRLEAGELFF
d_gene: .; j_gene: TRBJ2-1; v_gene: TRBV7-2; abundance: .; CDR3nt: TGTGCCAGCAGCCTTACTAACCCCTCCTACAATGAGCAGTTCTTC; CDR3aa: CASSLTNPSYNEQFF
d_gene: TRBD1; j_gene: TRBJ1-3; v_gene: TRBV5-6; abundance: .; CDR3nt: TGTGCCAGCAGCTTGGGGACAGGCTCTGGAAACACCATATATTTT; CDR3aa: CASSLGTGSGNTIYF
d_gene: TRBD1; j_gene: TRBJ2-2; v_gene: TRBV23-1; abundance: few; CDR3nt: TGCGCCAGCAGTCAATCTCGGGGACAGGGCGTCACCGGGGAGCTGTTTTTT; CDR3aa: CASSQSRGQGVTGELFF
d_gene: TRBD2; j_gene: TRBJ2-3; v_gene: TRBV4-2; abundance: .; CDR3nt: TGTGCCAGCAGCCAAGGGGGCGGGAGGGTCACAGATACGCAGTATTTT; CDR3aa: CASSQGGGRVTDTQYF
d_gene: TRBD2; j_gene: TRBJ2-1; v_gene: TRBV15; abundance: .; CDR3nt: TGTGCCACCAGCAGGCAAGGGACTAGCGGGGCAGGTGAGCAGTTCTTC; CDR3aa: CATSRQGTSGAGEQFF
d_gene: TRBD2; j_gene: TRBJ2-3; v_gene: TRBV2; abundance: once; CDR3nt: TGTGCCAGCAGTGAAGCGCGGGCTAGCGGGAGTAGCACAGATACGCAGTATTTT; CDR3aa: CASSEARASGSSTDTQYF
d_gene: TRBD1; j_gene: TRBJ2-1; v_gene: TRBV5-1; abundance: .; CDR3nt: TGCGCCAGCAGCCTGGTGGGACAGAGCAAGGAGTTCTTC; CDR3aa: CASSLVGQSKEFF
d_gene: .; j_gene: TRBJ2-1; v_gene: TRBV27; abundance: .; CDR3nt: TGTGCCAGCAGTTTACTACCAGGAAACAATGAGCAGTTCTTC; CDR3aa: CASSLLPGNNEQFF
d_gene: TRBD1; j_gene: TRBJ1-5; v_gene: TRBV7-9; abundance: once; CDR3nt: TGTGCCAGCAGCTTCTCAGGGACAGGTCTACCTCAGCCCCAGCATTTT; CDR3aa: CASSFSGTGLPQPQHF
d_gene: TRBD2; j_gene: TRBJ2-5; v_gene: TRBV5-1; abundance: .; CDR3nt: TGCGCCAGCAGCTTGGAGAGCGGGAGAGAGACCCAGTACTTC; CDR3aa: CASSLESGRETQYF
d_gene: TRBD1; j_gene: TRBJ1-2; v_gene: TRBV7-9; abundance: .; CDR3nt: TGTGCCAGCAGCGCGGACAGGGGCTTCTATGGCTACACCTTC; CDR3aa: CASSADRGFYGYTF
d_gene: .; j_gene: TRBJ2-3; v_gene: TRBV5-1; abundance: .; CDR3nt: TGCGCCAGCAGCTTGGATGTAGCGGAGACAGATACGCAGTATTTT; CDR3aa: CASSLDVAETDTQYF
d_gene: .; j_gene: TRBJ1-1; v_gene: TRBV7-2; abundance: .; CDR3nt: TGTGCCAGCAGCCTAGACAACAGAAACACTGAAGCTTTCTTT; CDR3aa: CASSLDNRNTEAFF
d_gene: .; j_gene: TRBJ1-5; v_gene: TRBV19; abundance: .; CDR3nt: TGTGCCAGTAGTACAGGGGTGAGTCAGCCCCAGCATTTT; CDR3aa: CASSTGVSQPQHF
d_gene: .; j_gene: TRBJ1-1; v_gene: TRBV30; abundance: .; CDR3nt: TGTGCCTGGAGTGTGAGCACGAACACTGAAGCTTTCTTT; CDR3aa: CAWSVSTNTEAFF
d_gene: .; j_gene: TRBJ1-5; v_gene: TRBV2; abundance: .; CDR3nt: TGTGCCAGCAGTGAAGTCAGAAGCAATCAGCCCCAGCATTTT; CDR3aa: CASSEVRSNQPQHF
d_gene: .; j_gene: TRBJ2-1; v_gene: TRBV27; abundance: .; CDR3nt: TGTGCCAGCAGTTTATCGCCCCCAACTAATGAGCAGTTCTTC; CDR3aa: CASSLSPPTNEQFF
d_gene: .; j_gene: TRBJ2-2; v_gene: TRBV30; abundance: .; CDR3nt: TGTGCCTGGAGTCTAACAGGGTTCACCGGGGAGCTGTTTTTT; CDR3aa: CAWSLTGFTGELFF
d_gene: .; j_gene: TRBJ1-6; v_gene: TRBV5-1; abundance: once; CDR3nt: TGCGCCAGCAGCTTGGCCGACAGGAGCTCCTATAATTCACCCCTCCACTTT; CDR3aa: CASSLADRSSYNSPLHF
d_gene: TRBD1; j_gene: TRBJ1-2; v_gene: TRBV29-1; abundance: .; CDR3nt: TGCAGCGCTGATTTCTACGGGACAGGGAGTATCTATGGCTACACCTTC; CDR3aa: CSADFYGTGSIYGYTF
d_gene: TRBD1; j_gene: TRBJ2-2; v_gene: TRBV5-6; abundance: once; CDR3nt: TGTGCCAGCAGCTTGGGACAGGGGGGTACCGGGGAGCTGTTTTTT; CDR3aa: CASSLGQGGTGELFF
d_gene: TRBD2; j_gene: TRBJ2-5; v_gene: TRBV5-4; abundance: .; CDR3nt: TGTGCCAGCAGCTCCTCAATTAGCGGGAAAGAGACCCAGTACTTC; CDR3aa: CASSSSISGKETQYF
d_gene: .; j_gene: TRBJ1-4; v_gene: TRBV19; abundance: .; CDR3nt: TGTGCCAGTAGTCGGGACTGGGATGAAAAACTGTTTTTT; CDR3aa: CASSRDWDEKLFF
d_gene: TRBD1; j_gene: TRBJ1-1; v_gene: TRBV7-6; abundance: .; CDR3nt: TGTGCCAGCAGCTTCCTACAGGGGGCTAAGGGGACTGAAGCTTTCTTT; CDR3aa: CASSFLQGAKGTEAFF
d_gene: .; j_gene: TRBJ2-1; v_gene: TRBV9; abundance: once; CDR3nt: TGTGCCAGCAGCGCGGGGACTCTGAGATGGCAGGAGTACAATGAGCAGTTCTTC; CDR3aa: CASSAGTLRWQEYNEQFF
d_gene: TRBD2; j_gene: TRBJ2-7; v_gene: TRBV19; abundance: .; CDR3nt: TGTGCCAGTAGTATCCTAGCGGGGGAGCAGTACTTC; CDR3aa: CASSILAGEQYF
d_gene: TRBD1; j_gene: TRBJ1-2; v_gene: TRBV6-5; abundance: .; CDR3nt: TGTGCCAGCAGAGGACAGGCCTACTATGGCTACACCTTC; CDR3aa: CASRGQAYYGYTF
d_gene: .; j_gene: TRBJ1-1; v_gene: TRBV21-1; abundance: few; CDR3nt: TGTGCCAGCAGCAAGGGGGCAGGGTTTCACACTGAAGCTTTCTTT; CDR3aa: CASSKGAGFHTEAFF
d_gene: .; j_gene: TRBJ2-2; v_gene: TRBV19; abundance: .; CDR3nt: TGTGCCAGTAGTATAAACCCTGTAGCTGTCGCGAACACCGGGGAGCTGTTTTTT; CDR3aa: CASSINPVAVANTGELFF
d_gene: .; j_gene: TRBJ2-7; v_gene: TRBV6-4; abundance: many; CDR3nt: TGTGCCAGCATCTCAGCGTACGAGCAGTACTTC; CDR3aa: CASISAYEQYF